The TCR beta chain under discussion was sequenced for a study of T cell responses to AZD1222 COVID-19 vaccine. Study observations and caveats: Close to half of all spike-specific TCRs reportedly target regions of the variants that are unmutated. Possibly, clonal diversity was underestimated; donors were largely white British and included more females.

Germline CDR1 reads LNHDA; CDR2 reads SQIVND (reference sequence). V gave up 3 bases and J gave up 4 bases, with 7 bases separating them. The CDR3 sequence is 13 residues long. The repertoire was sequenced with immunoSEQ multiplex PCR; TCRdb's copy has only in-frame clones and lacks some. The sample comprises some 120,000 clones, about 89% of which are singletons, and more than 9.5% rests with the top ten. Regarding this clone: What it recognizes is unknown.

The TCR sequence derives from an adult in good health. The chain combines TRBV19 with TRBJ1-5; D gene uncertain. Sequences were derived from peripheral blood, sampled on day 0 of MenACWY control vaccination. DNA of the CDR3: TGTGCCAGTAGTATGCAGGCTAATCAGCCCCAGCATTTT. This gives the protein CASSMQANQPQHF.